The 3 T cell receptor beta chains listed next were all sequenced from one sample in a study of blood T cells in healthy people across ages. Primed by a sample-barcoded 5' primer and a J-beta primer mix, a second PCR proceeded for 7 to 11 cycles. In TCRdb, the 5' RACE reads were re-called with MiXCR into one record per CDR3 protein. In the table there are around 710,000 distinct CDR3 sequences, roughly 45% of which are singletons. The source material was blood. The receptors derive from a woman in her sixties or seventies in good health.

This clonotype was detected only a few times. In nucleotides, the CDR3 is TGTGCCAGCAGCTTAGAAACTAGCGGGAAATTCCTGGGGTACAATGAGCAGTTCTTC. Protein: CASSLETSGKFLGYNEQFF. The genes are TRBV7-9 and TRBJ2-1, with 10 bases fitting TRBD2. The V and J ends lost 1 base and 4 bases, in that order; junction bases with no gene match: 13. Germline lookup yields CDR1 SEHNR and CDR2 FQNEAQ (reference sequence). The CDR3 totals 19 residues.

This chain connects TRBV15 to TRBJ1-2; TRBD1 agrees at 8 bases. The germline V gene has CDR1 LNHNV and CDR2 YYDKDF (reference sequence). V shed 3 bases, J shed 5 bases, and the junction held 8 bases outside the gene matches. This CDR3 contains 15 residues. As DNA, the CDR3 is TGTGCCACCAGCAGGACAGGGGCCAGCTATTATGGCTACACCTTC. Translating it yields CATSRTGASYYGYTF.

The V and J genes are TRBV20-1 and TRBJ1-1, with TRBD1 identical over 7 bases. With 2 bases clipped from V and 2 bases from J, the junction kept 5 bases outside the gene matches. The CDR3 spans 14 residues. Germline-derived CDR1 and CDR2 are DFQATT and SNEGSKA (reference sequence). The CDR3 DNA is TGCAGTGCTAGACCCGACAGGGCTAACACTGAAGCTTTCTTT. This translates into CSARPDRANTEAFF.